The 31 T cell receptor beta chains below come from one sample, sequenced in a study of breast tumors, draining lymph nodes, adjacent tissues (dated by TCRdb to about 2016). The library was built by means of multiplex PCR. The instrument was an Illumina HiSeq 2000. The public reads were quality trimmed at Q25 with fastp and then assembled into clones with MiXCR by TCRdb, keeping productive beta chains. Rows are unified per CDR3 protein, each entry keeping the most common DNA and genes. This sample lists roughly 220,000 distinct CDR3 sequences; approximately 36% were detected once. Jointly, the top ten make up approximately 3.6% of the sample. The lymph node samples were taken from the axillary draining lymph nodes of breast cancer patients. The material sequenced was axillary lymph node tissue. The receptors come from a female donor with breast cancer. Some clones in this sample may be carry-over from other donors' samples.

V gene TRBV29-1 combines with J gene TRBJ2-7; perhaps TRBD2 as D (6 bases). The ends were cut back, 4 bases at V and 0 bases at J, with 10 bases in the middle. Per germline, CDR1 SQVTM and CDR2 ANQGSEA. This CDR3 contains 13 residues. CDR3 loop: CSVVGGTSYEQYF. The DNA for the CDR3 is TGCAGCGTTGTTGGCGGGACCTCCTACGAGCAGTACTTC.

This clonotype was detected once. This may arise from a read error, as a much more abundant clone is one base away. The J gene is TRBJ1-5, the V gene TRBV6-5, with D unclear. The germline CDR1 and CDR2 sequences are MNHEY and SVGAGI. CDR3 length: 14 residues. The V gene lost 5 bases and the J gene lost 5 bases, with 13 bases spanning the gap. The CDR3 region is CASSQWANYQPQHF. CDR3 sequence (DNA): TGTGCCAGCAGTCAATGGGCTAACTATCAGCCCCAGCATTTT.

This chain uses TRBV2 with TRBJ2-1; weak D call: TRBD2 (6 bases). V gave up 4 bases and J gave up 9 bases, with 13 bases separating them. CDR3 length: 13 amino acids. Germline CDR1 and CDR2: SNHLY and FYNNEI. CDR3 bases: TGTGCCAGCAGTGGCAGCGAGGGAGGTGAGCAGTTCTTC. Translated, it gives CASSGSEGGEQFF.

The chain carries TRBV3-1 and TRBJ2-7, with 7 bases fitting TRBD1. The length of the CDR3 is 14 residues. From germline, CDR1 is LGHDT and CDR2 YNNKEL (reference sequence). The ends lost 4 bases at V and 4 bases at J; junction bases unmatched: 7. CDR3 nucleotides: TGTGCCAGCAGCCTAAACGACAGGGCTTACGAGCAGTACTTC. Translated, it gives CASSLNDRAYEQYF.

The chain's CDR3 is CSARDLNAGTGQETQYF. In nucleotides, the CDR3 is TGCAGTGCTAGAGATCTTAACGCCGGGACAGGGCAAGAGACCCAGTACTTC. The chain uses TRBV20-1 and TRBJ2-5; 9 bases are a match to TRBD1. Germline assignment: CDR1 DFQATT and CDR2 SNEGSKA (reference sequence). The CDR3 length is 17 residues. The trim removed 0 bases at V and 2 bases at J, leaving 10 bases unmatched.

This clonotype was picked up many times. The chain has TRBV7-9 and TRBJ2-1; 10 bases agree with TRBD2. The CDR3 consists of 16 residues. V was pared by 5 bases and J by 4 bases, with 8 bases of the junction left unmatched. Per germline, CDR1 SEHNR and CDR2 FQNEAQ (reference sequence). Here the CDR3 DNA reads TGTGCCAGCAGCCCGTTACTAGCGGGACAATACAATGAGCAGTTCTTC. This sequence encodes CASSPLLAGQYNEQFF.

This clonotype was counted ten times or more. CDR3 in DNA: TGTGCCAGCAGCTTACGGGGGACTAGCGCTTACAATGAGCAGTTCTTC. Its protein product is CASSLRGTSAYNEQFF. The rearrangement joins TRBV11-3 to TRBJ2-1; 10 bases agree with TRBD2. After removal of 2 bases from V and 4 bases from J, the junction contained 5 bases not matched to a gene. Looked up from germline, CDR1 is SGHNT and CDR2 is YENEEA. There are 16 residues in the CDR3.

This chain connects TRBV7-9 to TRBJ2-4; weak D call: TRBD1 (6 bases). The germline V and J ends were trimmed by 3 bases and 6 bases, with 15 bases remaining between them. The CDR3 consists of 15 residues. Germline CDR1 SEHNR, CDR2 FQNEAQ (reference sequence). The CDR3 sequence: CASSFGDISGNIQYF. In nucleotides, the CDR3 is TGTGCCAGCAGCTTCGGGGACATCTCTGGAAACATTCAGTACTTC.

As for this clonotype: At one end, the junction sequence differs from germline, possibly due to a read error. The chain links TRBV24-1 to TRBJ2-7, with 7 bases lining up with TRBD2. This CDR3 comprises 15 residues. Germline CDR1 reads KGHDR; CDR2 reads SFDVKD. Written as DNA, the CDR3 is TGTGCCAGCAGTTCCCTGGGGGGGACCCCCTACGAGCAGTACTTC. It is translated as CASSSLGGTPYEQYF.

This clonotype was detected many times. The V call is TRBV20-1, the J call TRBJ2-5; 8 nucleotides line up with TRBD1. The V and J ends lost 4 bases and 5 bases, in that order; junction bases with no gene match: 9. Germline CDR1 DFQATT, CDR2 SNEGSKA (reference sequence). There are 14 residues in the CDR3. The CDR3 DNA is TGCAGTGCTATGCGTTTTACAGGGGGGGAGACCCAGTACTTC. Protein product: CSAMRFTGGETQYF.

In DNA, the CDR3 is TGTGCCAGCAGTGGACACAGGGGACGAAATCAGCCCCAGCATTTT. Protein: CASSGHRGRNQPQHF. The V call is TRBV6-1, the J call TRBJ1-5, with 7 bases fitting TRBD1. Losses at the gene ends were 4 bases for V and 4 bases for J; bases not matched to a gene: 7. CDR1 MNHNS and CDR2 SASEGT come from the germline V gene. The CDR3 extends over 15 amino acids.

This clonotype was seen at least ten times. The rearrangement links TRBV7-2 to TRBJ2-7, with 8 bases aligning to TRBD1. Germline CDR1 SGHTA, CDR2 FQGNSA. The CDR3 consists of 14 residues. Trimming removed 1 base from V and 1 base from J; junction bases left unmatched: 0. The CDR3 DNA sequence: TGTGCCAGCAGCTTAGGGACAGGGTCCTACGAGCAGTACTTC. The encoded protein is CASSLGTGSYEQYF.

This clonotype was detected many times. The V and J genes are TRBV11-3 and TRBJ1-2; D may be TRBD1 (5 bases). This CDR3 has 16 amino acids. Germline CDR1 reads SGHNT; CDR2 reads YENEEA. V was pared by 5 bases and J by 1 base, with 17 bases between. The CDR3 DNA reads TGTGCCAGCAGCGTAGGAACTCAACAGGATAACTATGGCTACACCTTC. This codes for CASSVGTQQDNYGYTF.

Many counts were recorded for this clonotype. The chain employs TRBV5-8 and TRBJ2-3, with D perhaps matching TRBD1 or TRBD2 (6 bases each). Per germline, CDR1 SGHTS and CDR2 YDEGEE. This CDR3 has 15 residues. Between the trimmed V and J ends, which lost 4 bases and 0 bases, there was a span of 12 bases. The CDR3 nucleotides are TGTGCCAGCAGCGGCGGGACAACCAGCACAGATACGCAGTATTTT. This sequence encodes CASSGGTTSTDTQYF.

This clonotype has a single count. The chain is built from TRBV19 and TRBJ1-5, with unresolved D. Trimming shortened V by 3 bases and J by 1 base, and 13 bases separated the two germline ends. The CDR3 is made up of 16 amino acids. Germline values: CDR1 LNHDA, CDR2 SQIVND (reference sequence). The CDR3 DNA follows: TGTGCCAGTAGTATTCTAGCGGGAGGAAGCAATCAGCCCCAGCATTTT. This translates into CASSILAGGSNQPQHF.

This clonotype was counted at least ten times. The V call is TRBV15, the J call TRBJ2-1, with 7 bases that match TRBD2. This CDR3 region has 16 residues. V lost 2 bases, J lost 7 bases, and 11 bases stayed unmatched. The germline gives CDR1 LNHNV, CDR2 YYDKDF (reference sequence). CDR3 sequence: CATSRPGGSLRNEQFF. Here the CDR3 DNA reads TGTGCCACCAGCAGACCAGGCGGGAGCTTAAGGAATGAGCAGTTCTTC. Using reference TRBV15 and TRBJ2-1 for the parts outside the CDR3, the full variable domain is DAMVIQNPRYQVTQFGKPVTLSCSQTLNHNVMYWYQQKSSQAPKLLFHYYDKDFNNEADTPDNFQSRRPNTSFCFLDIRSPGLGDTAMYLCATSRPGGSLRNEQFFGPGTRLTVL.

This clonotype was seen repeatedly, ten times or more. The chain carries TRBV5-1 and TRBJ2-2; the D is unclear. V was trimmed by 4 bases and J by 0 bases, leaving 13 bases between them. The V gene's germline CDR1 is SGHRS and CDR2 YFSETQ. This CDR3 comprises 16 residues. In DNA form, the CDR3 reads TGCGCCAGCAGCCTCCAGACAACCGCGAACACCGGGGAGCTGTTTTTT. Protein: CASSLQTTANTGELFF.

The V gene is TRBV6-5, the J gene TRBJ2-1; 9 bases fit TRBD1. There are 17 residues in the CDR3. The V segment lost 5 bases and the J segment 9 bases; nucleotides outside the gene matches: 17. Germline CDR1 and CDR2: MNHEY and SVGAGI. CDR3 DNA: TGTGCCAGCAGTCAACTCCCCCCCGGGACAGGGTCGGGTGAGCAGTTCTTC. This translates into CASSQLPPGTGSGEQFF.

This clonotype was observed at least ten times. The CDR3 nucleotides are TGCAGTGCTAGAGATGAGACTAAGGGTTCACCCCTCCACTTT. Its translation is CSARDETKGSPLHF. The V and J genes are TRBV20-1 and TRBJ1-6; the D is unclear. CDR3 length: 14 residues. Looked up from germline, CDR1 is DFQATT and CDR2 is SNEGSKA (reference sequence). Deletions cut 0 bases from V and 9 bases from J, with 12 bases between.

In its sample, this clonotype was seen many times. This sequence joins TRBV12-3 or TRBV12-4 and TRBJ2-1; TRBD2 agrees at 14 bases. Trimming took 1 base from V and 7 from J; bases not matched to a gene: 3. There are 16 residues in the CDR3. The chain's CDR3 is CASSLGTSGRWNEQFF. The CDR3 region has the DNA TGTGCCAGCAGTTTAGGGACTAGCGGGAGGTGGAATGAGCAGTTCTTC.

As regards this clonotype: Compared with germline, one end of the junction differs, possibly owing to a read error. The J gene is TRBJ2-5, the V gene TRBV7-7; 8 positions match TRBD2. Germline CDR1 SSHAT, CDR2 FNYEAQ (reference sequence). This CDR3 is 15 amino acids long. CDR3 protein: CASSLAAGGQETQHF. In DNA, the CDR3 is TGTGCTAGCAGCTTAGCGGCGGGAGGCCAAGAGACCCAGCACTTC.

This clonotype came up many times. V and J are TRBV3-1 and TRBJ1-2, with D maybe TRBD1 (6 bases). Trimming shortened V by 6 bases and J by 5 bases, and 16 bases separated the two germline ends. The germline V gene has CDR1 LGHDT and CDR2 YNNKEL (reference sequence). There are 14 residues in the CDR3. CDR3 protein: CASSYKGGRYGYTF. The CDR3 nucleotides are TGTGCCAGCAGTTACAAAGGGGGGAGGTATGGCTACACCTTC.

At least ten counts were recorded for this clonotype. The V call is TRBV11-2, the J call TRBJ2-7; D not resolved. The V gene's germline CDR1 is SGHAT and CDR2 FQNNGV. V was pared by 4 bases and J by 3 bases, with 13 bases between. This CDR3 has 14 amino acids. CDR3 DNA: TGTGCCAGCAGCTACGAGAGCCGAGGCTACGAGCAGTACTTC. This translates into CASSYESRGYEQYF. Supplemented by reference TRBV11-2 and TRBJ2-7, the full variable domain reads EAGVAQSPRYKIIEKRQSVAFWCNPISGHATLYWYQQILGQGPKLLIQFQNNGVVDDSQLPKDRFSAERLKGVDSTLKIQPAKLEDSAVYLCASSYESRGYEQYFGPGTRLTVT.

This clonotype was detected ten times or more. The chain is built from TRBV2 and TRBJ1-4; TRBD1 agrees at 8 bases. The germline CDR1 and CDR2 sequences are SNHLY and FYNNEI. The CDR3 contains 14 residues. V lost 6 bases and J lost 8; bases outside the gene matches: 8. The CDR3 reads CASRSGDRFEKLFF. The CDR3 nucleotides read TGTGCCAGCAGGTCGGGGGACAGGTTCGAAAAACTGTTTTTT.

This clonotype was detected ten times or more. The junction departs from the called germline gene at one end, perhaps through a read error. The chain links TRBV7-7 to TRBJ1-2; 7 nucleotides align to TRBD1. CDR1 SSHAT and CDR2 FNYEAQ come from the germline V gene (reference sequence). The length of the CDR3 is 12 residues. The CDR3 DNA reads TGTGCTAGCAGCTACAGGGGATATGGCTACACCTTC. It is translated as CASSYRGYGYTF.

The sample holds many counts of this clonotype. The chain recombines TRBV6-1 with TRBJ1-4; D perhaps matches TRBD1 (6 bases). Germline assignment: CDR1 MNHNS and CDR2 SASEGT. The CDR3 sequence is 15 residues long. V was clipped by 1 base and J by 2 bases, with 8 bases between them. CDR3 protein: CASSEGGGTNEKLFF. CDR3 nucleotides: TGTGCCAGCAGTGAAGGTGGGGGCACTAATGAAAAACTGTTTTTT.

In its sample, this clonotype was seen many times. The rearrangement uses TRBV6-1 and TRBJ2-3; 11 bases align to TRBD2. Germline trimming cut 6 bases from V and 2 bases from J; bases unmatched to any gene: 10. The CDR3 spans 17 residues. Germline V CDR1 and CDR2: MNHNS, SASEGT. Here the CDR3 reads CASREHRLAGPTDTQYF. The DNA for the CDR3 is TGTGCCAGCAGGGAACACCGACTAGCGGGGCCCACAGATACGCAGTATTTT.

This clonotype was counted ten times or more. The chain joins TRBV11-2 to TRBJ2-7; TRBD2 is a possible D gene (6 bases). Germline lookup yields CDR1 SGHAT and CDR2 FQNNGV. Trimming left V 2 bases short and J 6 bases short, with 14 bases between. The CDR3 consists of 14 residues. CDR3 region: CASSLLRELGEQYF. Here the CDR3 DNA reads TGTGCCAGCAGCTTACTTCGGGAGCTGGGCGAGCAGTACTTC.

The chain is built from TRBV5-1 and TRBJ1-1, with 11 bases fitting TRBD1. The CDR3 length is 16 residues. The germline V gene has CDR1 SGHRS and CDR2 YFSETQ. J lost 4 bases, V lost 1 base, and 6 bases had no gene match. For the CDR3, the DNA is TGCGCCAGCAGCTTGACTCCCGGGACAGGGGGCACTGAAGCTTTCTTT. This encodes CASSLTPGTGGTEAFF.

In this sample, this clonotype turned up many times. The V call is TRBV6-5, the J call TRBJ2-3, with a possible D match to TRBD1 (5 bases). Germline V gene sequence: CDR1 MNHEY, CDR2 SVGAGI. V lost 8 bases to trimming and J lost 0 bases, with 18 bases between them. The CDR3 extends over 16 amino acids. The CDR3 DNA follows: TGTGCCAGCGGCCACCCCACAAGGGGCAGCACAGATACGCAGTATTTT. Its translation: CASGHPTRGSTDTQYF.

To note about this clonotype: Since a much larger clone is just one base distant, this may be a read error. The chain recombines TRBV28 with TRBJ1-5; perhaps TRBD1 as D (6 bases). V dropped 5 bases and J dropped 1 base, with 18 bases sitting between them. Per the germline V gene, CDR1 is MDHEN and CDR2 is SYDVKM. The CDR3 runs to 17 residues. The chain's CDR3 is CASSLPNRVRSNQPQHF. In nucleotides, the CDR3 is TGTGCCAGCAGTCTGCCCAACAGGGTTAGGAGCAATCAGCCCCAGCATTTT.